The TCR beta chain described here comes from a study of shared clonotypes between healthy human individuals. Study details: Researchers drew samples from two women and a few men aged 18 to 49.

Regarding this clone: Its antigen is unknown.

Findings and limits, study-wide: Naive subsets, compared against memory subsets, generally had larger estimated richness values.

Here immunoSEQ multiplex PCR was the method, and the copy in TCRdb shows in-frame clones only, minus some. The data contain 850,000 to 1,200,000 clones, around 74% of them singletons. The CDR3 spans 16 residues. The chain recombines TRBV21-1 with TRBJ2-7; TRBD2 is the table's D call and was not checked against the DNA. TRBV21-1 is a pseudogene. Sequencing used memory CD4+ T cells sorted from blood. Subset denoted: CD45RA-negative fraction. The source is a man aged 18 to 30 in good health. The CDR3 protein is CASSKSERESEYEQYF. The CDR3 DNA follows: TGTGCCAGCAGCAAATCCGAGCGGGAGTCGGAGTACGAGCAGTACTTC.